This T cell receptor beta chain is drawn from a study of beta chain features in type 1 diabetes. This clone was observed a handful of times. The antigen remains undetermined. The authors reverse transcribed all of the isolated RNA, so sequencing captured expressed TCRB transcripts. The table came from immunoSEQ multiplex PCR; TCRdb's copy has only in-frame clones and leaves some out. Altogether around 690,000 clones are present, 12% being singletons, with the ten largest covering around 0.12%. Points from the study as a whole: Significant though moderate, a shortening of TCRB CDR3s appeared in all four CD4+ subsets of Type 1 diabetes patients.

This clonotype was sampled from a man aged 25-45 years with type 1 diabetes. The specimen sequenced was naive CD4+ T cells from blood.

In DNA form, the CDR3 reads TGTGCCAGCAGCCCAAGACAGGCTAACTATGGCTACACCTTC. It codes for CASSPRQANYGYTF. This chain connects TRBV7-9 to TRBJ1-2; maybe TRBD1 (6 bases). CDR3 length equals 14 residues. The V end lost 5 bases, the J end lost 0 bases, and 10 bases lay between the germline ends. Germline V CDR1 and CDR2: SEHNR, FQNEAQ (reference sequence).